Below, 8 T cell receptor beta chains from the same sample are listed, as sequenced in a study of T cell changes during pregnancy in multiple sclerosis. Repertoires were generated with immunoSEQ multiplex PCR, while TCRdb's copy carries only in-frame clones and drops some. This sample has about 97,000 clones, with 90% found just once. The sequenced sample was peripheral blood, obtained in the second trimester of pregnancy. The receptors here all came from a female donor in good health, enrolled as a control in a pregnancy study.

This clone was detected only once. The rearrangement links TRBV2 to TRBJ2-3, with D maybe TRBD2 (5 bases). The CDR3 sequence is 14 residues long. The germline V gene has CDR1 SNHLY and CDR2 FYNNEI. With 8 bases removed from V and 0 bases from J, the gap between germline ends came to 12 bases. Written as DNA, the CDR3 is TGTGCCAGCGGCCTTGGACTCAGCACAGATACGCAGTATTTT. Residues: CASGLGLSTDTQYF.

The V and J genes are TRBV4-3 and TRBJ2-7, with 8 bases fitting TRBD1. V was clipped by 4 bases and J by 4 bases; unmatched bases: 6. Per germline, CDR1 LGHNA and CDR2 YSLEER. The CDR3 is 14 residues long. CDR3 sequence: CASSRDRGRYEQYF. The CDR3 coding sequence is TGCGCCAGCAGCCGAGACAGGGGACGGTACGAGCAGTACTTC.

The gene calls are TRBV10-1 and TRBJ2-3; TRBD2 agrees at 9 bases. Trimming removed 4 bases from V and 0 bases from J; junction bases left unmatched: 2. The germline V gene has CDR1 WNHNN and CDR2 SYGVQD (reference sequence). The CDR3 loop spans 15 amino acids. CDR3 sequence (DNA): TGCGCCAGCAGTGTAGCGGGGGCTAGCACAGATACGCAGTATTTT. Protein product: CASSVAGASTDTQYF.

This chain uses TRBV6-6 with TRBJ2-5; no definite D call. CDR1 MNHNY and CDR2 SVGAGI come from the germline V gene (reference sequence). The CDR3 is made up of 13 amino acids. Deletions cut 5 bases from V and 0 bases from J, with 7 bases between. For the CDR3, the DNA is TGTGCCAGCAGTCTTAATTACCAAGAGACCCAGTACTTC. This translates into CASSLNYQETQYF.

This clone was observed a single time. The rearrangement uses TRBV5-1 and TRBJ2-7, with D hard to call. The CDR3 has 13 residues. V gave up 1 base and J gave up 2 bases, with 7 bases separating them. The germline V gene encodes CDR1 SGHRS and CDR2 YFSETQ. CDR3: CASSLTDPYEQYF. The CDR3 DNA reads TGCGCCAGCAGCTTGACAGACCCCTACGAGCAGTACTTC.

The rearrangement links TRBV10-2 to TRBJ2-7; 7 nucleotides align to TRBD1. Unmatched junction bases numbered 8, after V lost 6 bases and J lost 0 bases. Germline lookup yields CDR1 WSHSY and CDR2 SAAADI. The CDR3 runs 15 residues. CDR3 nucleotides: TGCGCCAGCAGATCACGGACAGGACGCTCCTACGAGCAGTACTTC. This translates into CASRSRTGRSYEQYF.

DNA for the CDR3: TGTGCCAGCAGCTGGCCGTGGCAGGATATGAACACTGAAGCTTTCTTT. Translating it yields CASSWPWQDMNTEAFF. V is TRBV5-4 and J is TRBJ1-1; D is unresolved. Germline lookup yields CDR1 SGHNT and CDR2 YYREEE (reference sequence). Trimming cost V 3 bases and J 0 bases, with 15 bases left between them. There are 16 residues in the CDR3.

The chain is built from TRBV6-4 and TRBJ2-2; 9 positions agree with TRBD2. This CDR3 has 16 residues. Per the germline V gene, CDR1 is MRHNA and CDR2 is SNTAGT. Unmatched junction bases numbered 5, after V lost 2 bases and J lost 4 bases. The CDR3 DNA reads TGTGCCAGCAGTGACACCTTAGCGGGGGTCACCGGGGAGCTGTTTTTT. Its protein product is CASSDTLAGVTGELFF.